This record looks at one T cell receptor beta chain sequence and its context. This specimen belongs to a study of breast tumors, draining lymph nodes, adjacent tissues. V lost 3 bases to trimming and J lost 10 bases; unmatched junction nucleotides: 3. CDR3 length equals 12 residues. CDR1 and CDR2 from the germline V gene are WNHNN and SYGVQD (reference sequence). One entry per CDR3 protein results from TCRdb running MiXCR on the multiplex PCR reads. Among 17,000 or so distinct CDR3 sequences, under 70% were seen once, and the ten largest hold around 21%. The sample taken for sequencing was tumor-adjacent breast tissue. The source of this sequence is a female donor with breast cancer. Some clones in this sample may be carry-over from other donors' samples. The genes are TRBV10-1 and TRBJ2-3; 8 positions match TRBD2. CDR3 sequence: CASSESGGAQYF. The CDR3 nucleotides read TGCGCCAGCAGTGAAAGCGGGGGTGCGCAGTATTTT.